The present T cell receptor (beta chain) was sequenced within a study of blood T cell repertoires in COVID-19. On the study more broadly: The United States, Italy and Spain supplied acute and convalescent COVID-19 samples. From T cells, B-cell-depleted T cells, or PBMCs came the material, which was cDNA or gDNA.

Authors' methods: Estimated nucleated cell counts came from reference gene primer amplification. The data were produced by immunoSEQ multiplex PCR, yet TCRdb's version contains in-frame clones alone and is incomplete. The DNA gave D and trimming, while V, J and clone size come from that table. The data hold about 360,000 clones, with roughly 87% observed a single time. With 1 base removed from V and 2 bases from J, the gap between germline ends came to 11 bases. The CDR3 consists of 15 residues. CDR1 and CDR2 (germline): SEHNR, FQNEAQ (reference sequence). The sample holds one count of this clone. Individuals drawn from 20 to 30 US areas were roughly 18 to 95 years old.

Sample: PBMCs or T cells enriched from blood (not recorded which). The sequence was collected from a woman aged 40 to 50 with acute COVID-19. The rearrangement links TRBV7-9 to TRBJ1-1, with D possibly being TRBD1 (5 bases). The CDR3 is CASSLEGQGNTEAFF. CDR3 nucleotides: TGTGCCAGCAGCTTAGAGGGCCAGGGAAACACTGAAGCTTTCTTT.